Following are 24 T cell receptor beta chains from one sample sequenced in a study of CD8+ T cells in alopecia areata. RNA extraction was followed by reverse transcription into cDNA, which acted as the sequencing template. The method was immunoSEQ multiplex PCR; TCRdb's version includes in-frame clones alone and lacks a portion of them. Among hundreds of thousands of clones listed, around 62% were seen once. Source: CD4+ T cells sorted from blood, taken at week 0. The receptors derive from a human donor with alopecia areata.

There are a few counts of this clone. J is TRBJ1-4 and V is TRBV7-2; D not resolved. V lost 5 bases, J lost 8 bases, and 9 bases lay in between. Germline V gene lookup returns CDR1 SGHTA and CDR2 FQGNSA. The CDR3 contains 12 residues. Here the CDR3 reads CASSPPGEKLFF. The CDR3 nucleotides are TGTGCCAGCAGCCCCCCCGGAGAAAAACTGTTTTTT.

V and J are TRBV4-2 and TRBJ1-5; D unresolved. Per germline, CDR1 LGHNA and CDR2 YNFKEQ. This CDR3 is 16 amino acids long. Trimming took off 0 bases at V and 3 bases at J, with 12 bases between the two ends. CDR3 protein: CASSQDPGKHNQPQHF. CDR3 in DNA: TGTGCCAGCAGCCAAGATCCCGGGAAGCACAATCAGCCCCAGCATTTT.

V is TRBV20-1 and J is TRBJ1-4, with D unresolved. The germline V gene encodes CDR1 DFQATT and CDR2 SNEGSKA (reference sequence). This CDR3 contains 8 residues. V lost 5 bases to trimming and J lost 8 bases, with 0 bases between them. CDR3 in amino acids: CSAEKLFF. In nucleotides, the CDR3 is TGCAGTGCTGAAAAACTGTTTTTT.

The chain uses TRBV7-2 and TRBJ2-2; 8 bases line up with TRBD2. CDR3 length: 17 residues. The junction had 10 bases not matched to a gene; V was cut back by 4 bases and J by 3 bases. Germline CDR1 is SGHTA and CDR2 is FQGNSA. CDR3: CASSSVREGSYTGELFF. CDR3 DNA: TGTGCCAGCAGCTCCGTCCGGGAGGGATCCTACACCGGGGAGCTGTTTTTT.

V is TRBV30 and J is TRBJ1-2; D is ambiguous. The CDR3 contains 14 residues. Germline CDR1 is GTSNPN and CDR2 is SVGIG (reference sequence). V was clipped by 7 bases and J by 3 bases, with 18 bases between them. This chain's CDR3 is CASTGRSEDYGYTF. The CDR3 coding sequence is TGTGCCTCCACGGGCCGATCGGAGGACTATGGCTACACCTTC.

The DNA of the CDR3 is TGTGCCAGCAGCTTCATGGGTGAAAAACTGTTTTTT. This codes for CASSFMGEKLFF. The genes are TRBV7-2 and TRBJ1-4; D unresolved. V was cut by 3 bases and J by 7 bases, with 6 bases left in between. CDR1 and CDR2 from the germline V gene are SGHTA and FQGNSA. CDR3 length: 12 residues.

The chain couples TRBV5-1 to TRBJ2-6; D gene unclear. CDR1 and CDR2 from the germline V gene are SGHRS and YFSETQ. The CDR3 has 17 residues. V gave up 1 base and J gave up 0 bases, with 11 bases separating them. Here the CDR3 reads CASSLRGEASGANVLTF. The DNA for the CDR3 is TGCGCCAGCAGCTTGAGAGGCGAGGCCTCTGGGGCCAACGTCCTGACTTTC.

V and J are TRBV5-1 and TRBJ2-3, with no clear D. CDR3 size: 14 residues. Deletions cut 1 base from V and 1 base from J, with 7 bases between. Germline CDR1 reads SGHRS; CDR2 reads YFSETQ. In DNA, the CDR3 is TGCGCCAGCAGCTTGCGACCCCGCACAGATACGCAGTATTTT. Residues: CASSLRPRTDTQYF.

The chain carries TRBV7-9 and TRBJ2-7, with D perhaps matching TRBD1 (6 bases). The V end was cut by 4 bases, the J end by 2 bases, with 12 bases between. The germline CDR1 and CDR2 sequences are SEHNR and FQNEAQ (reference sequence). The CDR3 sequence is 14 residues long. CDR3 region: CASSSRQDPYEQYF. CDR3 nucleotide sequence: TGTGCCAGCAGCTCACGACAGGACCCCTACGAGCAGTACTTC.

J is TRBJ2-5 and V is TRBV5-1; D unclear. Germline loops: CDR1 SGHRS, CDR2 YFSETQ. The CDR3 has 15 residues. V was shortened by 1 base and J by 5 bases, with 15 bases between the two germline ends. The DNA for the CDR3 is TGCGCCAGCAGCTTGATGGCAGGTACTTCGGAGACCCAGTACTTC. The encoded protein is CASSLMAGTSETQYF.

This clone has a handful of counts. CDR3 in amino acids: CAWSGTPTGELFF. The CDR3 bases are TGTGCCTGGAGTGGGACCCCCACCGGGGAGCTGTTTTTT. The chain couples TRBV30 to TRBJ2-2; D is unclear. CDR1 is GTSNPN, CDR2 SVGIG, per germline (reference sequence). This CDR3 spans 13 amino acids. Trimming removed 1 base at V and 4 bases at J, with 7 bases between.

The chain joins TRBV5-1 to TRBJ1-1; D unclear. Germline CDR1 is SGHRS and CDR2 is YFSETQ. V gave up 6 bases and J gave up 3 bases, with 6 bases separating them. The CDR3 loop spans 11 amino acids. The CDR3 DNA is TGCGCCAGCAAGGTAGACACTGAAGCTTTCTTT. Translated, it gives CASKVDTEAFF.

This rearrangement joins TRBV30 to TRBJ1-1, with 9 nucleotides matching TRBD1. The CDR3 loop spans 14 amino acids. Losses at the gene ends were 1 base for V and 1 base for J; bases not matched to a gene: 1. Germline V gene sequence: CDR1 GTSNPN, CDR2 SVGIG (reference sequence). The CDR3 region has the DNA TGTGCCTGGAGTGGACAGGGGGAGAACACTGAAGCTTTCTTT. Amino acids: CAWSGQGENTEAFF. Full variable domain (rest looked up from reference TRBV30 and TRBJ1-1): SQTIHQWPATLVQPVGSPLSLECTVEGTSNPNLYWYRQAAGRGLQLLFYSVGIGQISSEVPQNLSASRPQDRQFILSSKKLLLSDSGFYLCAWSGQGENTEAFFGQGTRLTVV.

The CDR3 DNA follows: TGCGCCAGCAGAATGGGGACATATGGCACAGATACGCAGTATTTT. Translated: CASRMGTYGTDTQYF. The chain couples TRBV5-1 to TRBJ2-3; tentatively, D is TRBD1 (6 bases). The V and J ends lost 5 bases and 1 base respectively, with 14 bases between them. The CDR3 loop spans 15 amino acids. Germline V lookup: CDR1 SGHRS, CDR2 YFSETQ.

The V and J genes are TRBV5-1 and TRBJ2-7; the D call may be TRBD1 or TRBD2 (6 bases each). Trimming took 4 bases from V and 2 from J, leaving 19 bases between them. Germline V gives CDR1 SGHRS, CDR2 YFSETQ. This CDR3 has 16 residues. The DNA of the CDR3 is TGCGCCAGCAGCACAGGGACCGGGGGAATACCCTACGAGCAGTACTTC. Translation gives CASSTGTGGIPYEQYF.

The chain couples TRBV29-1 to TRBJ1-2; D may be TRBD1 (5 bases). CDR3 length: 11 amino acids. Trimming stripped 6 bases from V and 1 base from J, with 6 bases between. The germline V gene encodes CDR1 SQVTM and CDR2 ANQGSEA. Here the CDR3 reads CSVDSNYGYTF. The DNA of the CDR3 is TGCAGCGTCGACAGTAACTATGGCTACACCTTC.

The chain is built from TRBV29-1 and TRBJ2-7, with TRBD1 matching over 7 bases. Germline CDR1 SQVTM, CDR2 ANQGSEA. Unmatched junction bases numbered 12, after V lost 6 bases and J lost 4 bases. This CDR3 comprises 14 residues. The CDR3 loop is CSVYSPRQGYEQYF. CDR3 bases: TGCAGCGTCTACTCCCCGCGACAGGGTTACGAGCAGTACTTC.

This clone was seen a handful of times. The sample carries other DNA sequences with the same CDR3. The chain uses TRBV29-1 and TRBJ2-7; TRBD1 might be the D (6 bases). Germline loops: CDR1 SQVTM, CDR2 ANQGSEA. The CDR3 has 12 residues. V was shortened by 6 bases and J by 4 bases, with 13 bases between the two germline ends. CDR3 coding DNA: TGCAGCGTCGAATCACAGGGTTACGAGCAGTACTTC. Its translation: CSVESQGYEQYF.

The V call is TRBV7-8, the J call TRBJ2-7; possible D gene TRBD1, 6 bases. Trimming left V 11 bases short and J 0 bases short, with 11 bases between. Per the germline V gene, CDR1 is SGHVS and CDR2 is FQNEAQ. The CDR3 sequence is 12 residues long. The CDR3 coding sequence is TGTGCCGCAGGACAGAGCTCCTACGAGCAGTACTTC. Its translation: CAAGQSSYEQYF.

V is TRBV19 and J is TRBJ2-3; D not certain. CDR3 length equals 14 residues. V lost 5 bases to trimming and J lost 4 bases, with 13 bases between them. Looked up from germline, CDR1 is LNHDA and CDR2 is SQIVND (reference sequence). The CDR3 loop is CASSRLLVADTQYF. Here the CDR3 DNA reads TGTGCCAGTAGTCGACTTCTTGTCGCAGATACGCAGTATTTT.

The chain carries TRBV11-2 and TRBJ1-5; D gene unclear. The CDR3 covers 15 residues. Germline V gene data show CDR1 as SGHAT and CDR2 as FQNNGV. Trimming took 3 bases from V and 3 from J, leaving 12 bases between them. In nucleotides, the CDR3 is TGTGCCAGCAGCTTGGACGGCAGTTACAATCAGCCCCAGCATTTT. It translates to CASSLDGSYNQPQHF.

The CDR3 sequence: CASSVGVSSYNEQFF. CDR3 DNA sequence: TGCGCCAGCAGTGTAGGTGTGAGCTCCTACAATGAGCAGTTCTTC. This chain links TRBV10-2 with TRBJ2-1; D remains ambiguous. Per the germline V gene, CDR1 is WSHSY and CDR2 is SAAADI. This CDR3 has 15 amino acids. Trimming removed 4 bases at V and 0 bases at J, with 10 bases between.

This clone occurred a few times. This chain joins TRBV29-1 and TRBJ2-7; 8 bases line up with TRBD2. From germline, CDR1 is SQVTM and CDR2 ANQGSEA. This CDR3 is built from 16 residues. J gave up 6 bases and V 6 bases, and 19 bases lay outside the gene matches. CDR3 bases: TGCAGCGTCGCATCTTCGAGCGGGAGCTTGTGGGGCGAGCAGTACTTC. Translating it yields CSVASSSGSLWGEQYF.

This clone has more than one count but fewer than ten. V usage is TRBV11-2 and J usage is TRBJ1-3; D is unresolved. The CDR3 is made up of 16 amino acids. In germline, CDR1 is SGHAT, CDR2 FQNNGV. Trimming left V 0 bases short and J 0 bases short, with 9 bases between. The CDR3 loop reads CASSLDPWGSGNTIYF. CDR3 sequence (DNA): TGTGCCAGCAGCTTAGATCCCTGGGGCTCTGGAAACACCATATATTTT. Full variable domain (missing parts from reference TRBV11-2 and TRBJ1-3): EAGVAQSPRYKIIEKRQSVAFWCNPISGHATLYWYQQILGQGPKLLIQFQNNGVVDDSQLPKDRFSAERLKGVDSTLKIQPAKLEDSAVYLCASSLDPWGSGNTIYFGEGSWLTVV.